The rows below give T cell receptor beta chains drawn from one sample of a study of cytomegalovirus exposure and HLA in healthy donors. TCRdb's table, derived via immunoSEQ multiplex PCR, lists solely in-frame clones and lacks some. The sample lists 200,000 or so clones; 82% were seen once. The material sequenced was PBMCs. These receptors all come from a boy between 2 and 10 years old in good health and CMV-seronegative. Both conserved end residues are part of each CDR3. D genes are given only for firm matches. The listing skips clone size in some rows; elsewhere it reads once, few, many or a size class.

d_call	v_call	j_call	clone_size	cdr3_nt	cdr3_aa
NA	TRBV7-2	TRBJ2-1	NA	TGTGCCAGTGGGTATTCTTCCGGGGTAGGTGAGCAGTTCTTC	CASGYSSGVGEQFF
TRBD1	TRBV6-6	TRBJ1-1	NA	TGTGCCAGCAGTTTCGGGACAGGGAACGCTGAAGCTTTCTTT	CASSFGTGNAEAFF
NA	TRBV7-2	TRBJ2-1	few	TGTGCCAGCAGCGAACGGGACAATGAGCAGTTCTTC	CASSERDNEQFF
NA	TRBV7-8	TRBJ1-4	NA	TGTGCCAGCAGCTTAGCCCCGCAGGGAACTAATGAAAAACTGTTTTTT	CASSLAPQGTNEKLFF
TRBD2	TRBV6-1	TRBJ2-5	NA	TGTGCCAGCAGTGAACACCCGGGGGGTGAGACCCAGTACTTC	CASSEHPGGETQYF
TRBD2	TRBV18	TRBJ2-3	NA	TGTGCCAGCTCACCAGGGCTAGCGGGTAGCGTGTCAGATACGCAGTATTTT	CASSPGLAGSVSDTQYF
TRBD2	TRBV2	TRBJ2-7	NA	TGTGCCAGCAGTGAGGGCGGGGGGGCTCGGTACGAGCAGTACTTC	CASSEGGGARYEQYF
NA	TRBV20-1	TRBJ2-1	NA	TGCAGTGCTAGTGAGGCGCGGGAGCAGTTCTTC	CSASEAREQFF
TRBD2	TRBV11-2	TRBJ2-5	few	TGTGCCAGCAGCGCGACTAGCGGGGGAGGTGAGACCCAGTACTTC	CASSATSGGGETQYF
NA	TRBV5-1	TRBJ2-1	NA	TGCGCCAGCAGCTTGTTTATGGGAGGGGGTACCTACAATGAGCAGTTCTTC	CASSLFMGGGTYNEQFF
NA	TRBV21-1	TRBJ2-2	NA	TGTGCCAGCAGCAATACTAGCGGGGGCCCAAACACCGGGGAGCTGTTTTTT	CASSNTSGGPNTGELFF
NA	TRBV9	TRBJ2-7	few	TGTGCCAGCAGCGCTCGGGACTTCCTTTCCGAGCAGTACTTC	CASSARDFLSEQYF
TRBD1	TRBV5-1	TRBJ1-1	few	TGCGCCAGCAGCTTACCTGAGACAGGGGGAAACACTGAAGCTTTCTTT	CASSLPETGGNTEAFF
TRBD2	TRBV11-2	TRBJ2-5	once	TGTGCCAGCAGCTTGGGACTAGCGGGGGGGCCAGGTCCAGAGACCCAGTACTTC	CASSLGLAGGPGPETQYF
NA	TRBV2	TRBJ1-2	NA	TGTGCCAGCAGCTCAGGGGATTATGGCTACACCTTC	CASSSGDYGYTF
TRBD1	TRBV15	TRBJ1-4	NA	TGTGCCACCAGCTTTCTTATGCGACAGGGTAATGAAAAACTGTTTTTT	CATSFLMRQGNEKLFF
TRBD2	TRBV5-6	TRBJ2-3	NA	TGTGCCAGCAGCGTCACACGCTACGGGAGGTTCACAGATACGCAGTATTTT	CASSVTRYGRFTDTQYF
TRBD2	TRBV5-1	TRBJ2-1	NA	TGCGCCAGCAGCTGGGGACTAGCGGGTGTCTCCTACAATGAGCAGTTCTTC	CASSWGLAGVSYNEQFF
NA	TRBV2	TRBJ1-6	NA	TGTGCCAGCAGTCAGACAGGTTATTATAATTCACCCCTCCACTTT	CASSQTGYYNSPLHF
TRBD2	TRBV29-1	TRBJ2-4	once	TGCAGCGTTGCGCTGGGGGGAGGGGACGATGGAAACATTCAGTACTTC	CSVALGGGDDGNIQYF
NA	TRBV11-2	TRBJ2-5	NA	TGTGCCAGCGCGCTCCGCCAAGAGACCCAGTACTTC	CASALRQETQYF
NA	TRBV4-2	TRBJ1-2	NA	TGTGCCAGCAGCCCGAGCGAACCCCAGAGCGGATATGGCTACACCTTC	CASSPSEPQSGYGYTF
TRBD1	TRBV29-1	TRBJ2-7	NA	TGCAGCGTTGAAGCCGGACAGGGCTACGAGCAGTACTTC	CSVEAGQGYEQYF
TRBD1	TRBV19	TRBJ1-6	NA	TGTGCCAGTAGTGCCCCGGACAGGAATAATTCACCCCTCCACTTT	CASSAPDRNNSPLHF
NA	TRBV14	TRBJ1-2	NA	TGTGCCAGCAGCCAACAAGACAGATATGGCTACACCTTC	CASSQQDRYGYTF
TRBD1	TRBV11-2	TRBJ1-1	NA	TGTGCCAGCAGCGCGCTACCGGGACAGAGGAGTTTGGGTTTT	CASSALPGQRSLGF
TRBD1	TRBV14	TRBJ2-5	NA	TGTGCCAGCAGCCAAGTGCTTACAGGGGGAGAGACCCAGTACTTC	CASSQVLTGGETQYF
NA	TRBV4-1	TRBJ1-1	NA	TGCGCCAGCAGACAACAATGGGAGAGTGAAGCTTTCTTT	CASRQQWESEAFF
NA	TRBV5-5	TRBJ2-7	NA	TGTGCCAGCAATTGGGCCCCACAGGATTCCTACGAGCAGTACTTC	CASNWAPQDSYEQYF
NA	TRBV7-3	TRBJ2-7	NA	TGTGCCAGCAGCTTCCCTCCAGGGTACCCCCCCCACTTC	CASSFPPGYPPHF
TRBD2	TRBV29-1	TRBJ2-5	NA	TGCAGCGTCCCCGGGAGGGAGGGAGAGACCCAGTACTTC	CSVPGREGETQYF
TRBD1	TRBV5-1	TRBJ2-6	NA	TGCGCCAGCAGCTTCGGGACAGGGGGCGGCGTGGGGGGGGCCAACGTCCTGACTTTC	CASSFGTGGGVGGANVLTF
NA	TRBV11-2	TRBJ2-6	few	TGTGCCAGCAGCTCCAGGGGCCCCGGGGCCAACGTCCTGACTTTC	CASSSRGPGANVLTF
TRBD1	TRBV7-9	TRBJ1-1	NA	TGTGCCAGCAGCCCCCGGGACAGGGGTCCTGAAGCTTTCTTT	CASSPRDRGPEAFF
TRBD1	TRBV6-1	TRBJ1-3	NA	TGTGCCAGCAGTGGCACCGGGACAGGGCCTGGAAACACCATATATTTT	CASSGTGTGPGNTIYF
NA	TRBV27	TRBJ1-2	NA	TGTGCCAGCAGTTCTCACCCATCGGACCCGGGAGCTAACTATGGCTACACCTTC	CASSSHPSDPGANYGYTF
TRBD1	TRBV11-2	TRBJ1-2	NA	TGTGCCAGCAGCTGGGACAGGGAATATGGCTACACCTTC	CASSWDREYGYTF